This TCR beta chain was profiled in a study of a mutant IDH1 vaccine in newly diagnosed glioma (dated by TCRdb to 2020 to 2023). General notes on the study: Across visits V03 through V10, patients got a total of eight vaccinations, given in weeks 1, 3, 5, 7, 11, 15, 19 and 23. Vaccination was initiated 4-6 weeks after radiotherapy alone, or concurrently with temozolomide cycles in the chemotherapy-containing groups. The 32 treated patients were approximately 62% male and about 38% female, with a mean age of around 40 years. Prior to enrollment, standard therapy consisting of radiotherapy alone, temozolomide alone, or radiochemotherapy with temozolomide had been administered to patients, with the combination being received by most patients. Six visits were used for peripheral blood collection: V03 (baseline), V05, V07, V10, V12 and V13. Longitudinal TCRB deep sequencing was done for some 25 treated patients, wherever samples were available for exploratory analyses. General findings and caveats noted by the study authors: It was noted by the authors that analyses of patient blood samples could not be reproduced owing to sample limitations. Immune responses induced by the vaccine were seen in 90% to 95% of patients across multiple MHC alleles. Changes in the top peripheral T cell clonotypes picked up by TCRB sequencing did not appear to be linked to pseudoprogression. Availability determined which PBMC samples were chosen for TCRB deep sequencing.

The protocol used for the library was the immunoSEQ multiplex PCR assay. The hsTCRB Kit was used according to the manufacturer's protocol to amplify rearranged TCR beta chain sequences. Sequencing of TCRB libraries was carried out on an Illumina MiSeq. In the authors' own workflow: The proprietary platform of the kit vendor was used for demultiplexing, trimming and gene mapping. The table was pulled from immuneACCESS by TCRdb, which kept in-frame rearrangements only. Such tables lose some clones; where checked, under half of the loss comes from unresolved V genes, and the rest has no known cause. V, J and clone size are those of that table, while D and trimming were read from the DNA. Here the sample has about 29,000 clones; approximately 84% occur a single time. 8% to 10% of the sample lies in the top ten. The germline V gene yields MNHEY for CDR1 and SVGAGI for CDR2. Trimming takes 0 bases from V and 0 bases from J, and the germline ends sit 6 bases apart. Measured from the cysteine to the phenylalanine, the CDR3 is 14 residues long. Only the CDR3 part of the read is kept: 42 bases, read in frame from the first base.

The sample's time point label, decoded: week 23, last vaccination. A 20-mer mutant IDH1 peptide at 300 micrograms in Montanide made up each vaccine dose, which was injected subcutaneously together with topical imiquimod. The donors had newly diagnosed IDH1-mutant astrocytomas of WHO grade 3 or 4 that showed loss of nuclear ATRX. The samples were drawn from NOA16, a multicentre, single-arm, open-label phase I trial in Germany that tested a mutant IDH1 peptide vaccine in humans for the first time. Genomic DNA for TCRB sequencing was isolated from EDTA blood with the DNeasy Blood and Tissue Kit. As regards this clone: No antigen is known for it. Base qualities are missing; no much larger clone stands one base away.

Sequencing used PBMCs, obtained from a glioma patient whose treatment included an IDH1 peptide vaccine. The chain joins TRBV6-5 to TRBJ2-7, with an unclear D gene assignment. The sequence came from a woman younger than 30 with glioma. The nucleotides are TGTGCCAGCAGTTACTCCGCCAGCTCCTACGAGCAGTACTTC. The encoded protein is CASSYSASSYEQYF.